The 21 T cell receptor beta chains given below trace back to one sample, sequenced in a study of T cell responses to AZD1222 COVID-19 vaccine. Generated by immunoSEQ multiplex PCR, the TCRdb table keeps only in-frame clones and is missing some. Counted here are 130,000 or so clones, 90% to 95% occurring once; the ten biggest clones make up under 7.5%. Source: peripheral blood, taken on day 0 of AZD1222 vaccination. Receptor source: an adult in good health.

The chain uses TRBV7-2 and TRBJ1-2, with no clear D. Trimming removed 5 bases from V and 0 bases from J, with 7 bases in between. Germline V gene lookup returns CDR1 SGHTA and CDR2 FQGNSA. CDR3 size: 13 residues. As DNA, the CDR3 is TGTGCCAGCAGCCCTTCTCCTAACTATGGCTACACCTTC. It translates to CASSPSPNYGYTF.

The rearrangement links TRBV6-2 or TRBV6-3 to TRBJ2-1; 12 nucleotides match TRBD2. V dropped 5 bases and J dropped 3; count of bases not matched to a gene: 5. The CDR3 is 16 amino acids. Germline V CDR1 and CDR2: MNHEY, SVGEGT. CDR3 protein: CASSRLAGAGYNEQFF. The CDR3 coding sequence is TGTGCCAGCAGTCGACTAGCGGGAGCGGGCTACAATGAGCAGTTCTTC.

V usage is TRBV19 and J usage is TRBJ1-5; the D gene is possibly TRBD1 (6 bases). CDR3 length equals 15 residues. The germline V gene has CDR1 LNHDA and CDR2 SQIVND (reference sequence). The ends were cut back, 10 bases at V and 0 bases at J, with 16 bases in the middle. CDR3 sequence: CATSGDLYSNQPQHF. In DNA form, the CDR3 reads TGTGCCACCTCAGGGGACCTTTATAGCAATCAGCCCCAGCATTTT.

The chain employs TRBV5-4 and TRBJ1-2; 7 bases agree with TRBD1. This CDR3 is built from 14 residues. V lost 3 bases to trimming and J lost 8 bases; unmatched junction nucleotides: 10. Germline CDR1 and CDR2: SGHNT and YYREEE (reference sequence). CDR3 amino acids: CASSSPSDRDGYTF. The CDR3 DNA is TGTGCCAGCAGCTCCCCATCCGACAGGGACGGCTACACCTTC.

Only a few counts were recorded for this clone. The V and J genes are TRBV5-6 and TRBJ1-5; TRBD1 matches 10 bases. This CDR3 contains 18 residues. V dropped 0 bases and J dropped 4; count of bases not matched to a gene: 10. The germline gives CDR1 SGHDT, CDR2 YYEEEE. The CDR3 nucleotides read TGTGCCAGCAGCTTGGCCTCTAAGGGACAGGGGATAAATCAGCCCCAGCATTTT. Its protein product is CASSLASKGQGINQPQHF.

The V call is TRBV6-2 or TRBV6-3, the J call TRBJ2-7; D is perhaps TRBD1 (6 bases). The CDR3 runs to 14 residues. The ends were cut back, 2 bases at V and 2 bases at J, with 10 bases in the middle. Germline-derived CDR1 and CDR2 are MNHEY and SVGEGT. The CDR3 protein is CASSYGGSPYEQYF. CDR3 DNA: TGTGCCAGCAGTTACGGGGGCAGCCCCTACGAGCAGTACTTC.

This clone was seen more than once but under ten times. This rearrangement joins TRBV6-2 or TRBV6-3 to TRBJ1-2, with D possibly being TRBD1 (6 bases). V lost 5 bases and J 5 bases, leaving 21 bases between the germline ends. This CDR3 is built from 16 residues. Germline V lookup: CDR1 MNHEY, CDR2 SVGEGT. The CDR3 loop is CASSPLPSYREYGYTF. CDR3 in DNA: TGTGCCAGCAGTCCCCTACCAAGTTACAGGGAATATGGCTACACCTTC.

This clone was counted a single time. CDR3 bases: TGTGCCAGTAGTATGGGGGGACTTCACTCCTACGAGCAGTACTTC. This codes for CASSMGGLHSYEQYF. V gene TRBV19 combines with J gene TRBJ2-7; a weak D match, TRBD2 (6 bases). This CDR3 has 15 residues. The V end was cut by 3 bases, the J end by 0 bases, with 12 bases between. In germline, CDR1 is LNHDA, CDR2 SQIVND (reference sequence).

The gene calls are TRBV28 and TRBJ1-6; 7 bases align to TRBD1. CDR1 and CDR2 (germline): MDHEN, SYDVKM. V lost 5 bases to trimming and J lost 7 bases; unmatched junction nucleotides: 5. The CDR3 contains 14 residues. The chain's CDR3 is CASSPGTVNSPLHF. DNA for the CDR3: TGTGCCAGCAGTCCCGGGACAGTGAATTCACCCCTCCACTTT.

The chain is built from TRBV19 and TRBJ1-1, with D possibly TRBD1 on 5 matching bases. The germline V and J ends were trimmed by 8 bases and 4 bases, with 17 bases remaining between them. The CDR3 covers 14 residues. Germline-derived CDR1 and CDR2 are LNHDA and SQIVND (reference sequence). The CDR3 here is CASGPRAVATEAFF. As DNA, the CDR3 is TGTGCCAGTGGACCCAGGGCCGTTGCCACTGAAGCTTTCTTT.

This clone appeared once. This CDR3 reads CASSPTGVANSYEQYF. The DNA of the CDR3 is TGTGCCAGTAGTCCTACTGGGGTCGCAAACTCCTACGAGCAGTACTTC. The gene calls are TRBV19 and TRBJ2-7; D ambiguous. V was shortened by 5 bases and J by 0 bases, with 17 bases between the two germline ends. The CDR3 has 16 residues. Germline V gene sequence: CDR1 LNHDA, CDR2 SQIVND (reference sequence). Based on the CDR3 plus reference TRBV19 and TRBJ2-7, the full variable domain is DGGITQSPKYLFRKEGQNVTLSCEQNLNHDAMYWYRQDPGQGLRLIYYSQIVNDFQKGDIAEGYSVSREKKESFPLTVTSAQKNPTAFYLCASSPTGVANSYEQYFGPGTRLTVT.

The rearrangement uses TRBV19 and TRBJ1-5; the D gene is possibly TRBD1 (6 bases). Trimming left V 5 bases short and J 2 bases short, with 10 bases between. The CDR3 contains 14 residues. Germline V CDR1 and CDR2: LNHDA, SQIVND (reference sequence). In DNA form, the CDR3 reads TGTGCCAGTAGTTGGGCAGGGGGCAATCAGCCCCAGCATTTT. Translated, it gives CASSWAGGNQPQHF.

The V gene is TRBV24-1, the J gene TRBJ2-1, with 7 bases identical to TRBD2. The CDR3 runs 17 residues. J was trimmed by 3 bases and V by 2 bases; bases with no gene match: 9. Germline V gives CDR1 KGHDR, CDR2 SFDVKD. The CDR3 DNA reads TGTGCCACCAGTGATTGGGCTAGCGGCCATATCTACAATGAGCAGTTCTTC. Protein sequence: CATSDWASGHIYNEQFF.

The V and J genes are TRBV5-6 and TRBJ2-1, with D possibly being TRBD2 (5 bases). V dropped 4 bases and J dropped 0 bases, with 17 bases sitting between them. The CDR3 has 17 amino acids. From germline, CDR1 is SGHDT and CDR2 YYEEEE. CDR3 bases: TGTGCCAGCAGCCGTCTTGGGGAGCCCCTCTCCTACAATGAGCAGTTCTTC. Protein: CASSRLGEPLSYNEQFF.

The V gene is TRBV7-9, the J gene TRBJ2-2, with D maybe TRBD1 (6 bases). The CDR3 contains 14 residues. Germline V gene sequence: CDR1 SEHNR, CDR2 FQNEAQ (reference sequence). The V gene lost 2 bases and the J gene lost 3 bases, with 7 bases spanning the gap. CDR3 nucleotide sequence: TGTGCCAGCAGCTTACGGACAGACACCGGGGAGCTGTTTTTT. It yields the protein CASSLRTDTGELFF.

This clone was observed a single time. V usage is TRBV28 and J usage is TRBJ1-5; 9 positions match TRBD1. J was trimmed by 4 bases and V by 3 bases; bases with no gene match: 13. The CDR3 is 18 residues long. CDR1 is MDHEN and CDR2 is SYDVKM in the germline V gene. CDR3 protein: CASSFYIGTGLGNQPQHF. CDR3 coding DNA: TGTGCCAGCAGTTTTTATATCGGGACAGGGCTAGGAAATCAGCCCCAGCATTTT.

V is TRBV2 and J is TRBJ2-5; D unresolved. Germline V lookup: CDR1 SNHLY, CDR2 FYNNEI. This CDR3 region has 13 residues. V was clipped by 8 bases and J by 0 bases, with 10 bases between them. This CDR3 is CASVEPHQETQYF. Written as DNA, the CDR3 is TGTGCCAGCGTGGAGCCTCACCAAGAGACCCAGTACTTC.

The chain couples TRBV10-2 to TRBJ1-1, with 10 nucleotides matching TRBD1. Trimming removed 0 bases from V and 0 bases from J; junction bases left unmatched: 7. CDR1 WSHSY and CDR2 SAAADI come from the germline V gene. The CDR3 extends over 18 amino acids. Here the CDR3 reads CASSESRDRGNLNTEAFF. CDR3 DNA: TGCGCCAGCAGTGAGTCGAGGGACAGGGGCAACCTGAACACTGAAGCTTTCTTT.

This clone was seen a few times. The genes are TRBV7-9 and TRBJ2-5; no reliable D call. Trimming took off 7 bases at V and 1 base at J, with 7 bases between the two ends. There are 12 residues in the CDR3. The V gene's germline CDR1 is SEHNR and CDR2 FQNEAQ (reference sequence). CDR3 protein: CASTVSQETQYF. CDR3 in DNA: TGTGCCAGCACTGTCAGCCAAGAGACCCAGTACTTC. The whole variable domain, filled in from reference TRBV7-9 and TRBJ2-5, reads DTGVSQNPRHKITKRGQNVTFRCDPISEHNRLYWYRQTLGQGPEFLTYFQNEAQLEKSRLLSDRFSAERPKGSFSTLEIQRTEQGDSAMYLCASTVSQETQYFGPGTRLLVL.

This clone came up a few times. This chain connects TRBV5-4 to TRBJ2-5; possible D gene TRBD2, 5 bases. This CDR3 is 14 amino acids long. Trimming stripped 1 base from V and 3 bases from J, with 10 bases between. Germline V CDR1 and CDR2: SGHNT, YYREEE (reference sequence). The CDR3 DNA is TGTGCCAGCAGCTTGAAACTAGTCAAAGAGACCCAGTACTTC. As protein: CASSLKLVKETQYF.

As to this clone: Germline is not matched at one junction end, which may reflect a read error. The gene calls are TRBV5-5 and TRBJ1-2; the match to TRBD1 covers 7 bases. Germline V CDR1 and CDR2: SGHKS, YYEKEE (reference sequence). The CDR3 is 13 residues long. Here the CDR3 DNA reads TGTGCCAGCAGCTTGGTATCTGAAGGGACAGAGGTCTTC. Amino acids: CASSLVSEGTEVF.